The next 10 T cell receptor beta chains were all read from a single sample in a study of T cell clusters in autoimmune cytopenias. One tube held mixed TRB-A and TRB-B primer pools for touch-down PCR. TCRdb reprocessed the multiplex PCR reads, with one entry per CDR3 protein and no DNA. This table lists approximately 7,500 distinct CDR3 sequences. TRB amplification used roughly 250 ng of peripheral blood genomic DNA. These data also formed part of another study, on T cell repertoires in aging, cancer and after chemotherapy.

The source material was peripheral blood. All receptors derive from a human donor with an autoimmune cytopenia or autoimmune hepatitis (not recorded which).

CDR3 loop: CASSSKPTGGGETQYF. The gene calls are TRBV6-6 and TRBJ2-5; the D call from TCRdb, TRBD1, cannot be confirmed without DNA. Germline CDR1 is MNHNY and CDR2 is SVGAGI (reference sequence). This CDR3 contains 16 residues.

The chain employs TRBV20-1 and TRBJ2-5; TCRdb proposes TRBD2, but this gene call is untestable without DNA. There are 14 residues in the CDR3. CDR1 DFQATT and CDR2 SNEGSKA come from the germline V gene (reference sequence). The CDR3 sequence: CSAPAGGLGETQYF.

J is TRBJ1-1 and V is TRBV19; no DNA is available, so the TRBD1 call from TCRdb remains unchecked. This CDR3 has 16 residues. Germline CDR1 is LNHDA and CDR2 is SQIVND (reference sequence). The CDR3 sequence: CASSPGQGARGTEAFF.

The chain is built from TRBV10-3 and TRBJ2-2; without DNA, the TCRdb call of TRBD1 cannot be checked. This CDR3 is 16 amino acids long. Germline V gives CDR1 ENHRY, CDR2 SYGVKD. The CDR3 reads CAISDRKGEEAGELFF.

This clonotype is classed as medium-sized by frequency. The chain combines TRBV7-6 with TRBJ2-3; absent DNA, TCRdb's TRBD2 call cannot be checked. This CDR3 spans 16 amino acids. Germline loops: CDR1 SGHVS, CDR2 FNYEAQ. The CDR3 sequence is CASSLGGLVSADTQYF.

The chain has TRBV18 and TRBJ1-5; absent DNA, TCRdb's TRBD1 call cannot be checked. Germline-derived CDR1 and CDR2 are KGHSH and LQKENI. The CDR3 covers 13 residues. This CDR3 reads CASSDSSNQPQHF.

The chain couples TRBV6-1 to TRBJ1-2. Germline CDR1 is MNHNS and CDR2 is SASEGT. The length of the CDR3 is 12 residues. The CDR3 sequence is CASSESRHGYTF.

According to its frequency, this clonotype is medium-sized. CDR3 residues: CASSPGTEAYGYTF. The chain links TRBV19 to TRBJ1-2; the D gene TCRdb calls, TRBD1, cannot be checked with no DNA. The CDR3 totals 14 residues. CDR1 is LNHDA, CDR2 SQIVND, per germline (reference sequence).

Considering frequency, this clonotype is medium-sized. The V gene is TRBV20-1, the J gene TRBJ2-5; TCRdb gives TRBD1 as the D gene, but with no DNA this cannot be confirmed. From germline, CDR1 is DFQATT and CDR2 SNEGSKA (reference sequence). This CDR3 has 13 residues. The CDR3 region is CSAKEQGAQTQYF.

This clonotype registers medium-sized (0.01 to 0.1%) by frequency. The chain uses TRBV7-2 and TRBJ2-3; the D gene TCRdb calls, TRBD2, cannot be checked with no DNA. Germline-derived CDR1 and CDR2 are SGHTA and FQGNSA. The CDR3 contains 15 residues. CDR3 sequence: CASSLSGGRADTQYF.